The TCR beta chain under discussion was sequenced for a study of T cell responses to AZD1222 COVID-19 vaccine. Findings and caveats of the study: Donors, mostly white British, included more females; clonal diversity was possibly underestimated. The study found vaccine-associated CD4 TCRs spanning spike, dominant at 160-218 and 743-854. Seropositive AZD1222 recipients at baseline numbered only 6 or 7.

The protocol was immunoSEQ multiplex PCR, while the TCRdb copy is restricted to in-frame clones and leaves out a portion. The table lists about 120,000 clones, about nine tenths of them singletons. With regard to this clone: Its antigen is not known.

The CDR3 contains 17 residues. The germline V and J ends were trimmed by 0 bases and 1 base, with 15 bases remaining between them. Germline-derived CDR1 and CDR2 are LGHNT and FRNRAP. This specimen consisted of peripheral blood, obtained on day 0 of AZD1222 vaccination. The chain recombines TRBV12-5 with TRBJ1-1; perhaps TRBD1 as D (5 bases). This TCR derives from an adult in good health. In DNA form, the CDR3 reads TGTGCTAGTGGTTTGGTTTTGGGGAACGGGGGGAACACTGAAGCTTTCTTT. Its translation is CASGLVLGNGGNTEAFF.